What follows are 5 T cell receptor beta chains derived from one specimen sequenced in a study of blood T cell repertoires in COVID-19. TCRdb keeps only in-frame clones here, not all; method: immunoSEQ multiplex PCR. The repertoire has about 180,000 clones, around 85% of them found once; the top ten carry around 3.3%. The material sequenced was peripheral blood. The receptor set was obtained from a man aged 60 to 75 with acute or convalescent COVID-19.

This clone was seen only once. The chain has TRBV5-6 and TRBJ2-7; 14 bases map to TRBD2. The CDR3 extends over 14 amino acids. V dropped 2 bases and J dropped 7; count of bases not matched to a gene: 2. CDR1 is SGHDT and CDR2 is YYEEEE in the germline V gene. For the CDR3, the DNA is TGTGCCAGCAGCTTCGGGACTAGCGGGAGAGAGCAGTACTTC. Its protein product is CASSFGTSGREQYF.

The chain is built from TRBV2 and TRBJ1-1, with TRBD1 matching over 9 bases. J gave up 0 bases and V 4 bases, and 15 bases lay outside the gene matches. This CDR3 has 19 residues. In germline, CDR1 is SNHLY, CDR2 FYNNEI. The CDR3 sequence is CASSGAAGQGVRLNTEAFF. In nucleotides, the CDR3 is TGTGCCAGCAGTGGTGCTGCGGGACAGGGAGTTCGATTGAACACTGAAGCTTTCTTT.

The chain employs TRBV4-2 and TRBJ1-6; D unclear. The V end lost 0 bases, the J end lost 14 bases, and 17 bases lay between the germline ends. The germline V gene has CDR1 LGHNA and CDR2 YNFKEQ. The CDR3 length is 15 residues. The DNA of the CDR3 is TGTGCCAGCAGCCAAGAGAAGGCGGGCATTAGTTCCCTCCACTTT. Translation gives CASSQEKAGISSLHF.

Concerning this clone itself: The identical CDR3 is also encoded by other nucleotide sequences in the sample. The gene calls are TRBV6-5 and TRBJ2-1; 12 bases line up with TRBD2. This CDR3 has 14 residues. Looked up from germline, CDR1 is MNHEY and CDR2 is SVGAGI. With V trimmed by 8 bases and J by 3 bases, 2 bases remained unmatched. As DNA, the CDR3 is TGTGCCAGCGGGGGACTAGCGGGCTACAATGAGCAGTTCTTC. Its protein product is CASGGLAGYNEQFF.

The chain couples TRBV5-1 to TRBJ2-3; perhaps TRBD1 as D (7 bases). The CDR3 extends over 14 amino acids. Germline loops: CDR1 SGHRS, CDR2 YFSETQ. V was clipped by 5 bases and J by 4 bases, with 14 bases between them. The CDR3 DNA reads as TGCGCCAGCAGTCCCAGGGGGGACCCAGATACGCAGTATTTT. Translated: CASSPRGDPDTQYF. Filled out from reference TRBV5-1 and TRBJ2-3, the complete variable domain reads KAGVTQTPRYLIKTRGQQVTLSCSPISGHRSVSWYQQTPGQGLQFLFEYFSETQRNKGNFPGRFSGRQFSNSRSEMNVSTLELGDSALYLCASSPRGDPDTQYFGPGTRLTVL.